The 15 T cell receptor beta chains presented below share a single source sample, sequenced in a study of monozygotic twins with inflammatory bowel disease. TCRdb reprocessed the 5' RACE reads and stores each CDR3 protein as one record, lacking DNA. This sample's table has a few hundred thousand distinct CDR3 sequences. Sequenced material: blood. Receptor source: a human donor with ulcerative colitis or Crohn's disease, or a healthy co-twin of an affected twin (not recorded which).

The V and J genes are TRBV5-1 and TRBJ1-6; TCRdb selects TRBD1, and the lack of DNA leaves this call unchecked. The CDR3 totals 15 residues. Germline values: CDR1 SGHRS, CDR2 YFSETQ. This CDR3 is CASSLGGTGTSPLHF.

The CDR3 is CASSPVGAGGLNIQYF. The chain has TRBV7-9 and TRBJ2-4; lacking DNA, the TRBD2 call made by TCRdb goes unchecked. CDR1 and CDR2 (germline): SEHNR, FQNEAQ (reference sequence). The CDR3 contains 16 residues.

CDR3 sequence: CASSPGAPNTEAFF. The chain links TRBV18 to TRBJ1-1; TCRdb's D gene call, TRBD1, goes unchecked for lack of DNA. Germline V gene lookup returns CDR1 KGHSH and CDR2 LQKENI. The CDR3 length is 14 residues.

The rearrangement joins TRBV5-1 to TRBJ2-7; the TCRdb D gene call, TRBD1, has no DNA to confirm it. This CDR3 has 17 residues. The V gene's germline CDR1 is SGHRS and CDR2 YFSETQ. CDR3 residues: CASSLDPPGTGGLKQYF.

Here the CDR3 reads CASSPLSSTDTQYF. The rearrangement joins TRBV18 to TRBJ2-3. CDR1 and CDR2 (germline): KGHSH, LQKENI. CDR3 length equals 14 residues.

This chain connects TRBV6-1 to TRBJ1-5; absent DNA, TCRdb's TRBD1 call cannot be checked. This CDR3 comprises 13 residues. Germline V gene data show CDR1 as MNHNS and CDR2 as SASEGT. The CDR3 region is CASSERGSQPQHF.

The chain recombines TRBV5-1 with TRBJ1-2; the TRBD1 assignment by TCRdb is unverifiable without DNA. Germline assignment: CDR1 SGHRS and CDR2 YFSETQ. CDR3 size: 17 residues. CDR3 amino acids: CASSSGQGDAIAHGYTF.

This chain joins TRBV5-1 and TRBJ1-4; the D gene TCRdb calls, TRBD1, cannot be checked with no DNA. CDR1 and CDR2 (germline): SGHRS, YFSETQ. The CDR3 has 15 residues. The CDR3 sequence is CASSLEGTGAEKLFF.

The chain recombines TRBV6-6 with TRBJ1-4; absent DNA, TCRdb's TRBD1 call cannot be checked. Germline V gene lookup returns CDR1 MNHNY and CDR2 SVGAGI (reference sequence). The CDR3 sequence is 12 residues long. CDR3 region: CASTTPGGGLFF.

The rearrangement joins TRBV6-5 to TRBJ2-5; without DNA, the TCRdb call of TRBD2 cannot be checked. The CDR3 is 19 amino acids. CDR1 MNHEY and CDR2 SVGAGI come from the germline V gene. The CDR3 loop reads CASSYSPLDRTAHPETQYF.

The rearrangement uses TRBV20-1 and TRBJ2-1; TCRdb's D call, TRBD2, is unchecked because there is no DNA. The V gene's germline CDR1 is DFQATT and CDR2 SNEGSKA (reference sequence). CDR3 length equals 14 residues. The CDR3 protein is CSVRAHSQYNEQFF.

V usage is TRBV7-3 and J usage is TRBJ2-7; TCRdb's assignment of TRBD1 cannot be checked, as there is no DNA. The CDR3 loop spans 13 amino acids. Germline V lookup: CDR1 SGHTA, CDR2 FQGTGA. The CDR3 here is CASSLTPDYEQYF.

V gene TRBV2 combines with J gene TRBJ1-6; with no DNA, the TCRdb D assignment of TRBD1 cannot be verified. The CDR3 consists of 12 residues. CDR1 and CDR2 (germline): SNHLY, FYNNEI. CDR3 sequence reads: CAGGQPNSPLHF.

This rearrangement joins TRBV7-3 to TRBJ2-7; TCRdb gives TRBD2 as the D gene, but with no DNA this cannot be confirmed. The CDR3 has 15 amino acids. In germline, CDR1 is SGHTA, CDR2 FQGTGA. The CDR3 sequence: CASSPQGGSVYEQYF.

The CDR3 protein is CASFQGMNTEAFF. This chain connects TRBV19 to TRBJ1-1; TCRdb outputs TRBD1, but without DNA this stays unchecked. The CDR3 length is 13 residues. Germline V gene lookup returns CDR1 LNHDA and CDR2 SQIVND (reference sequence).